The 30 T cell receptor beta chains below come from one sample, sequenced in a study of shared clonotypes between healthy human individuals. Profiled with immunoSEQ multiplex PCR; TCRdb holds only in-frame clones, not every one. The data show 300,000 to 400,000 clones, with 87% seen just once and 15% to 20% held by the top ten. The sample consisted of memory CD8+ T cells sorted from blood. Subset in this sample: CD45RO+ cells pooled with CCR7-negative TemRA cells. The receptors were sampled from a man between 18 and 35 years old in good health.

The chain employs TRBV6-6 and TRBJ1-1, with TRBD1 matching 10 bases. This CDR3 has 14 residues. CDR1 is MNHNY, CDR2 SVGAGI, per germline (reference sequence). The trim removed 6 bases at V and 5 bases at J, leaving 6 bases unmatched. This CDR3 reads CASSPDRGGTEAFF. CDR3 nucleotide sequence: TGTGCCAGCAGCCCGGACAGGGGGGGGACTGAAGCTTTCTTT.

This clone was picked up a small number of times. The chain has TRBV5-6 and TRBJ1-2; TRBD1 might be the D (5 bases). The germline gives CDR1 SGHDT, CDR2 YYEEEE. This CDR3 is built from 15 residues. Trimming removed 0 bases at V and 4 bases at J, with 13 bases between. CDR3 nucleotide sequence: TGTGCCAGCAGCTTGGAGGGCAGGACAATCTATGGCTACACCTTC. It specifies CASSLEGRTIYGYTF.

CDR3 in amino acids: CASTRRATGDLSLHF. CDR3 nucleotides: TGTGCCAGCACCAGAAGGGCGACAGGGGACCTATCCCTCCACTTT. The genes are TRBV2 and TRBJ1-6; 8 bases line up with TRBD1. The CDR3 loop spans 15 amino acids. Germline V gives CDR1 SNHLY, CDR2 FYNNEI. J was trimmed by 14 bases and V by 7 bases; bases with no gene match: 16. Filled out from reference TRBV2 and TRBJ1-6, the complete variable domain reads EPEVTQTPSHQVTQMGQEVILRCVPISNHLYFYWYRQILGQKVEFLVSFYNNEISEKSEIFDDQFSVERPDGSNFTLKIRSTKLEDSAMYFCASTRRATGDLSLHFGNGTRLTVT.

The rearrangement links TRBV13 to TRBJ2-7; D remains unclear. The CDR3 loop spans 14 amino acids. Looked up from germline, CDR1 is PRHDT and CDR2 is FYEKMQ (reference sequence). V gave up 5 bases and J gave up 4 bases, with 15 bases separating them. The CDR3 DNA sequence: TGTGCCAGCAGCCCGGGCCGAGTCATGTACGAGCAGTACTTC. Residues: CASSPGRVMYEQYF.

This chain links TRBV7-9 with TRBJ2-7; 11 bases agree with TRBD2. V was pared by 1 base and J by 9 bases, with 11 bases of the junction left unmatched. The CDR3 has 16 residues. The V gene's germline CDR1 is SEHNR and CDR2 FQNEAQ (reference sequence). This CDR3 is CASSLGGLAGPTGQYF. For the CDR3, the DNA is TGTGCCAGCAGCTTAGGAGGACTAGCGGGTCCTACGGGGCAGTACTTC. Full variable domain (remainder filled in from reference TRBV7-9 and TRBJ2-7): DTGVSQNPRHKITKRGQNVTFRCDPISEHNRLYWYRQTLGQGPEFLTYFQNEAQLEKSRLLSDRFSAERPKGSFSTLEIQRTEQGDSAMYLCASSLGGLAGPTGQYFGPGTRLTVT.

This clone was seen only a few times. The chain links TRBV7-6 to TRBJ2-2; TRBD2 matches 8 bases. Germline values: CDR1 SGHVS, CDR2 FNYEAQ. V was clipped by 5 bases and J by 4 bases; unmatched bases: 9. The CDR3 covers 16 residues. CDR3 nucleotide sequence: TGTGCCAGCAGCGAACTAGCGGACGACGCCACCGGGGAGCTGTTTTTT. Its protein product is CASSELADDATGELFF.

The chain combines TRBV11-2 with TRBJ2-7, with D maybe TRBD2 (5 bases). This CDR3 region has 14 residues. The V end lost 5 bases, the J end lost 9 bases, and 20 bases lay between the germline ends. The germline V gene has CDR1 SGHAT and CDR2 FQNNGV. The CDR3 reads CASSGTSSPLTQYF. The CDR3 DNA reads TGTGCCAGCAGCGGTACTAGTTCTCCATTGACGCAGTACTTC.

This clone was seen a few times. The chain has TRBV5-1 and TRBJ2-1; 12 bases fit TRBD2. This CDR3 is built from 21 residues. With V trimmed by 4 bases and J by 0 bases, 17 bases remained unmatched. The germline V gene has CDR1 SGHRS and CDR2 YFSETQ. The CDR3 nucleotides read TGCGCCAGCAGCATGAACCTAGGGACTAGCGGGCTTAGGAGCTCCTACAATGAGCAGTTCTTC. Protein: CASSMNLGTSGLRSSYNEQFF.

The CDR3 region is CATSSDRVYGYTF. Here the CDR3 DNA reads TGTGCCACCAGCTCGGACAGGGTTTATGGCTACACCTTC. The gene calls are TRBV15 and TRBJ1-2, with 8 bases identical to TRBD1. Germline loops: CDR1 LNHNV, CDR2 YYDKDF (reference sequence). J gave up 5 bases and V 5 bases, and 4 bases lay outside the gene matches. The length of the CDR3 is 13 residues.

A remark on this clone: Germline and junction disagree at one end, which may indicate a read error. This chain connects TRBV10-1 to TRBJ1-2; tentatively, D is TRBD1 (5 bases). Germline V lookup: CDR1 WNHNN, CDR2 SYGVQD (reference sequence). The CDR3 totals 10 residues. CDR3 amino acids: CASKTVPASF. Written as DNA, the CDR3 is TGCGCCAGCAAGACAGTCCCGGCGAGCTTC.

This rearrangement joins TRBV7-9 to TRBJ1-2, with TRBD1 identical over 9 bases. V trimming: 5 bases; J trimming: 6 bases; junction bases outside the gene matches: 10. The germline V gene has CDR1 SEHNR and CDR2 FQNEAQ (reference sequence). The CDR3 length is 15 residues. CDR3 in DNA: TGTGCCAGCAGCCAACGGGACAGGGAAGTCGATGGCTACACCTTC. Its protein product is CASSQRDREVDGYTF. Based on the CDR3 plus reference TRBV7-9 and TRBJ1-2, the full variable domain is DTGVSQNPRHKITKRGQNVTFRCDPISEHNRLYWYRQTLGQGPEFLTYFQNEAQLEKSRLLSDRFSAERPKGSFSTLEIQRTEQGDSAMYLCASSQRDREVDGYTFGSGTRLTVV.

This clone was observed a handful of times. The gene calls are TRBV4-2 and TRBJ1-2; D is possibly TRBD1 (5 bases). The CDR3 consists of 13 residues. CDR1 and CDR2 from the germline V gene are LGHNA and YNFKEQ. V lost 2 bases and J lost 6, with 10 bases in between. The CDR3 bases are TGTGCCAGCAGCCAACTTGGGGGTAATGGCTACACCTTC. Translation gives CASSQLGGNGYTF.

The V gene is TRBV10-3, the J gene TRBJ2-7, with D tentatively TRBD2 (5 bases). In germline, CDR1 is ENHRY, CDR2 SYGVKD. The CDR3 loop spans 15 amino acids. Trimming removed 6 bases at V and 3 bases at J, with 18 bases between. This chain's CDR3 is CAIRMDLTGNYEQYF. In nucleotides, the CDR3 is TGTGCCATCAGGATGGACCTTACGGGGAACTACGAGCAGTACTTC.

The chain employs TRBV13 and TRBJ1-5; D gene ambiguous. This CDR3 spans 14 amino acids. Germline loops: CDR1 PRHDT, CDR2 FYEKMQ (reference sequence). V gave up 0 bases and J gave up 4 bases, with 7 bases separating them. The CDR3 region is CASSLGPVNQPQHF. The CDR3, as DNA: TGTGCCAGCAGCTTAGGACCGGTAAATCAGCCCCAGCATTTT.

This chain connects TRBV11-2 to TRBJ2-7, with unresolved D. V was pared by 0 bases and J by 3 bases, with 6 bases between. The CDR3 consists of 13 residues. From germline, CDR1 is SGHAT and CDR2 FQNNGV. The DNA for the CDR3 is TGTGCCAGCAGCTTAGAATTCCGCTACGAGCAGTACTTC. Its protein product is CASSLEFRYEQYF. The full variable domain, with the rest looked up from reference TRBV11-2 and TRBJ2-7, is EAGVAQSPRYKIIEKRQSVAFWCNPISGHATLYWYQQILGQGPKLLIQFQNNGVVDDSQLPKDRFSAERLKGVDSTLKIQPAKLEDSAVYLCASSLEFRYEQYFGPGTRLTVT.

The gene calls are TRBV28 and TRBJ1-2; D remains ambiguous. The germline CDR1 and CDR2 sequences are MDHEN and SYDVKM. The CDR3 has 13 residues. Trimming pared 5 bases from V and 8 bases from J, leaving 15 bases between. The CDR3 loop is CASSPLYGQGYTF. DNA for the CDR3: TGTGCCAGCAGTCCACTTTACGGGCAAGGCTACACCTTC.

The chain carries TRBV27 and TRBJ2-1, with 7 bases aligning to TRBD2. This CDR3 comprises 15 residues. CDR1 is MNHEY and CDR2 is SMNVEV in the germline V gene (reference sequence). Trimming cost V 3 bases and J 2 bases; bases outside gene matches: 4. The CDR3, as DNA: TGTGCCAGCAGTTTTGTTGGGACTACCTACAATGAGCAGTTCTTC. It translates to CASSFVGTTYNEQFF.

This chain connects TRBV4-1 to TRBJ2-1; TRBD1 is a possible D gene (6 bases). The CDR3 spans 16 residues. Per the germline V gene, CDR1 is MGHRA and CDR2 is YSYEKL. V lost 4 bases and J lost 5, with 18 bases in between. The CDR3 spells CASSRSGVGGHNEQFF. For the CDR3, the DNA is TGCGCCAGCAGCCGCTCAGGGGTAGGGGGTCACAATGAGCAGTTCTTC.

V and J are TRBV15 and TRBJ2-7; 9 bases align to TRBD1. This CDR3 has 14 residues. V was pared by 7 bases and J by 5 bases, with 9 bases of the junction left unmatched. CDR1 and CDR2 (germline): LNHNV, YYDKDF (reference sequence). The chain's CDR3 is CATTTGTGKNEQYF. Here the CDR3 DNA reads TGTGCCACCACTACCGGGACAGGGAAGAACGAGCAGTACTTC.

The gene calls are TRBV27 and TRBJ2-5; D remains unclear. The V and J ends lost 4 bases and 4 bases respectively, with 13 bases between them. CDR3 length equals 14 residues. CDR1 and CDR2 (germline): MNHEY, SMNVEV (reference sequence). The CDR3 loop is CASSYGPSRETQYF. The CDR3 bases are TGTGCCAGCAGTTACGGACCCTCCCGAGAGACCCAGTACTTC.

This chain connects TRBV29-1 to TRBJ2-2, with TRBD2 matching 10 bases. Germline assignment: CDR1 SQVTM and CDR2 ANQGSEA. The V and J ends lost 3 bases and 3 bases, in that order; junction bases with no gene match: 10. This CDR3 contains 17 residues. Here the CDR3 DNA reads TGCAGCGTTGAGACAGGGGAGGGACTAGCGTACACCGGGGAGCTGTTTTTT. Its protein is CSVETGEGLAYTGELFF.

The CDR3 DNA sequence: TGTGCCAGCAGCTTAGCGTCAAAGGGTCTTGCAACTAATGAAAAACTGTTTTTT. Encoded protein: CASSLASKGLATNEKLFF. The chain combines TRBV7-9 with TRBJ1-4; D unresolved. Looked up from germline, CDR1 is SEHNR and CDR2 is FQNEAQ (reference sequence). V was trimmed by 0 bases and J by 0 bases, leaving 14 bases between them. The CDR3 is 18 residues long.

The chain couples TRBV13 to TRBJ2-7, with 7 bases identical to TRBD1. This CDR3 is 15 amino acids long. Per germline, CDR1 PRHDT and CDR2 FYEKMQ (reference sequence). With V trimmed by 2 bases and J by 0 bases, 4 bases remained unmatched. The CDR3 coding sequence is TGTGCCAGCAGCTTAAGGACAGGAGGCTCCTACGAGCAGTACTTC. This codes for CASSLRTGGSYEQYF.

As for this clone: The conserved phenylalanine or tryptophan is not found at the CDR3 terminus, so this likely reflects a read error. No DNA is shown, since the ends of the CDR3 on it are uncertain; the CDR3 is the one TCRdb lists. V usage is TRBV20-1 and J usage is TRBJ1-2. The CDR3 spans 10 amino acids, including both terminal residues. The germline V gene encodes CDR1 DFQATT and CDR2 SNEGSKA (reference sequence). This CDR3 reads CSAEWDLKSS.

This clone was seen a few times. The CDR3 is CASSPWTGGHTEAFF. The DNA of the CDR3 is TGCGCCAGCAGCCCCTGGACAGGGGGCCACACTGAAGCTTTCTTT. The genes are TRBV5-1 and TRBJ1-1; 11 nucleotides match TRBD1. Germline V lookup: CDR1 SGHRS, CDR2 YFSETQ. This CDR3 is 15 amino acids long. The junction had 5 bases not matched to a gene; V was cut back by 4 bases and J by 3 bases.

This chain uses TRBV5-6 with TRBJ1-1; no reliable D call. The CDR3 extends over 15 amino acids. The V and J ends lost 4 bases and 3 bases respectively, with 16 bases between them. CDR1 SGHDT and CDR2 YYEEEE come from the germline V gene. CDR3 in amino acids: CASSGNSGSYTEAFF. The DNA for the CDR3 is TGTGCCAGCAGCGGGAACTCGGGGTCGTACACTGAAGCTTTCTTT.

This clone was picked up one time. The V call is TRBV25-1, the J call TRBJ2-7, with 10 bases matching TRBD1. Germline V gene data show CDR1 as MGHDK and CDR2 as SYGVNS. The V segment lost 4 bases and the J segment 4 bases; nucleotides outside the gene matches: 1. The CDR3 contains 13 residues. The CDR3 DNA follows: TGTGCCAGCAGTGCGGGACAGGGGTACGAGCAGTACTTC. Translated, it gives CASSAGQGYEQYF.

The chain carries TRBV15 and TRBJ2-3; either TRBD1 or TRBD2 may fit D (6 bases each). Trimming stripped 3 bases from V and 2 bases from J, with 21 bases between. Germline CDR1 and CDR2: LNHNV and YYDKDF (reference sequence). The CDR3 consists of 18 residues. CDR3: CATSRIRGGTFATDTQYF. CDR3 nucleotides: TGTGCCACCAGCAGGATACGAGGGGGGACGTTCGCCACAGATACGCAGTATTTT.

V gene TRBV7-9 combines with J gene TRBJ2-1, with D unresolved. The V end lost 4 bases, the J end lost 1 base, and 5 bases lay between the germline ends. The CDR3 contains 13 residues. Germline CDR1 reads SEHNR; CDR2 reads FQNEAQ (reference sequence). The chain's CDR3 is CASSSLSYNEQFF. The CDR3 coding sequence is TGTGCCAGCAGCTCCCTTTCCTACAATGAGCAGTTCTTC.

The table lists this clone with a few counts. The chain's CDR3 is CASSALLGDTQYF. The CDR3, as DNA: TGTGCCAGCAGCGCCCTACTAGGAGATACGCAGTATTTT. The chain combines TRBV7-3 with TRBJ2-3; D is possibly TRBD2 (5 bases). V was trimmed by 5 bases and J by 5 bases, leaving 11 bases between them. Germline CDR1 is SGHTA and CDR2 is FQGTGA. The CDR3 loop spans 13 amino acids.